The clone carrying this T cell receptor beta chain was seen a few times. This sample was taken from a study of early T cells in non-severe SARS-CoV-2 infection. Study details: Sequencing input comprised bulk RNA from unsorted whole blood; chain pairing was not available.

MiXCR, applied by TCRdb to the 5' RACE reads, yields one record per CDR3 protein. The table lists 55,000 to 80,000 distinct CDR3 sequences, roughly 8.2% of them singletons. The sample consisted of whole blood, taken at baseline. The source of this sequence is an adult who was a healthcare worker with PCR-confirmed SARS-CoV-2 infection or an uninfected control (not recorded which).

CDR3 sequence: CASSEATTSNQPQHF. The CDR3 DNA sequence: TGTGCCAGCAGTGAAGCAACGACCAGCAATCAGCCCCAGCATTTT. The rearrangement uses TRBV2 and TRBJ1-5; D gene unclear. The CDR3 runs to 15 residues. Trimming stripped 0 bases from V and 1 base from J, with 7 bases between. From germline, CDR1 is SNHLY and CDR2 FYNNEI.